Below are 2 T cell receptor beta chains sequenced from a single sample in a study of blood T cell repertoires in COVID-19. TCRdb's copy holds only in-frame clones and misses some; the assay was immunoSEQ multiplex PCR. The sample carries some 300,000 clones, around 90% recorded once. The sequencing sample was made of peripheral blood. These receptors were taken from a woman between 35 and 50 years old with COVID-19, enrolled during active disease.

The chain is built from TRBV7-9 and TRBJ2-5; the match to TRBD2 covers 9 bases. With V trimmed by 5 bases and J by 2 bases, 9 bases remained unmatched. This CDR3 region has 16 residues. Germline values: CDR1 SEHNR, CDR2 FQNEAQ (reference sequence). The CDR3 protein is CASSLPRGGAQETQYF. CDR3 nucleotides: TGTGCCAGCAGCCTTCCGCGGGGGGGCGCGCAAGAGACCCAGTACTTC.

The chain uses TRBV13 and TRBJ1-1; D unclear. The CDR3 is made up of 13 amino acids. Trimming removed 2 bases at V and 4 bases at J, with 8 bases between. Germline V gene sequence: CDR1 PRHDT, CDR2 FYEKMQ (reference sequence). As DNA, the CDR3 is TGTGCCAGCAGCTTAATTCGGGTCACTGAAGCTTTCTTT. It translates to CASSLIRVTEAFF.